This TCR beta chain stems from a study of blood T cell repertoires in COVID-19. Study details: Both acute and convalescent COVID-19 samples were obtained from the United States, Italy and Spain. PBMCs, B-cell-depleted T cells, or T cells were the source of the cDNA or gDNA that made up the material.

This CDR3 has 12 amino acids. With V trimmed by 4 bases and J by 15 bases, 9 bases remained unmatched. The germline V gene encodes CDR1 SGHTA and CDR2 FQGNSA. In the original processing: Estimated nucleated cell counts came from reference gene primer amplification. The data were produced by immunoSEQ multiplex PCR, yet TCRdb's version contains in-frame clones alone and is incomplete. V, J and clone size derive from that table, while D and trimming were established from the DNA sequence. Of a few hundred thousand clones in the sample, approximately 86% were seen once. V usage is TRBV7-2 and J usage is TRBJ2-4; 7 bases map to TRBD1. Sequencing was done on a sample of peripheral blood. This receptor was taken from a young woman with acute or convalescent COVID-19. CDR3 amino acids: CASSYPTGLRYF. The CDR3, as DNA: TGTGCCAGCAGCTACCCGACAGGGCTCCGGTACTTC.